This T cell receptor beta chain was sequenced for a study of cytomegalovirus exposure and HLA in healthy donors. Study-level points and caveats: Immune exposure data for these donors was limited to CMV serostatus.

A remark on this clone: The antigen remains unidentified.

PCR primers comprised 60 Vbeta and 13 Jbeta primers. Clones were sequenced by immunoSEQ multiplex PCR, and TCRdb holds only the in-frame ones, with some missing. The repertoire has over 150,000 clones, more than 65% of them found once; the top ten carry about 1.3%. The CDR3 has 15 amino acids. Germline V CDR1 and CDR2: MGHDK, SYGVNS. The receptor comes from a girl aged 2 to 10 in good health and CMV-seropositive. The chain employs TRBV25-1 and TRBJ2-5; the match to TRBD2 covers 10 bases. The J call may be faulty, since TRBJ2-7 better matches the DNA end. The sample consisted of PBMCs. The CDR3 protein is CASSGVSGRFYEQYF. CDR3 DNA sequence: TGTGCCAGCAGTGGTGTTAGCGGGAGGTTTTACGAGCAGTACTTC.